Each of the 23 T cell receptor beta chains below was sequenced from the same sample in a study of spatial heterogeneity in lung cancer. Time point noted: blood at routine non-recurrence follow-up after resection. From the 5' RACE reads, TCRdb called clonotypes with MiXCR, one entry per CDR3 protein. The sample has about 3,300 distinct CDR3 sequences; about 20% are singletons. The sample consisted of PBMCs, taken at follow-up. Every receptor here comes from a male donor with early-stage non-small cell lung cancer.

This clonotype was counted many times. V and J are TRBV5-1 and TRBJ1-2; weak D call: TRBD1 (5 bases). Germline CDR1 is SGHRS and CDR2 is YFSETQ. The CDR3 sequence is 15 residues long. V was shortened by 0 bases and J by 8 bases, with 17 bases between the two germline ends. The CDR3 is CASSLASAGGVGYTF. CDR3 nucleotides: TGCGCCAGCAGCTTGGCCAGCGCCGGAGGGGTGGGCTACACCTTC.

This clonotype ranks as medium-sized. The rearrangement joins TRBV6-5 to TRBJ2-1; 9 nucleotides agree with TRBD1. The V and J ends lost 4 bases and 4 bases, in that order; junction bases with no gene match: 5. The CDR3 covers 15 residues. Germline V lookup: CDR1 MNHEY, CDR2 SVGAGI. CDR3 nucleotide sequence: TGTGCCAGCAGTTTCCGGGACAGGGAGTACAATGAGCAGTTCTTC. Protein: CASSFRDREYNEQFF.

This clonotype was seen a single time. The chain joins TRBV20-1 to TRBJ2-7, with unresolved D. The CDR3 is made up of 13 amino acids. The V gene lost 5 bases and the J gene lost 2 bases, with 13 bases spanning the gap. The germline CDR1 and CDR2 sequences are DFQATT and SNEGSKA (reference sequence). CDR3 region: CSAATDGPYEQYF. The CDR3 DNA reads TGCAGTGCTGCTACGGACGGGCCCTACGAGCAGTACTTC.

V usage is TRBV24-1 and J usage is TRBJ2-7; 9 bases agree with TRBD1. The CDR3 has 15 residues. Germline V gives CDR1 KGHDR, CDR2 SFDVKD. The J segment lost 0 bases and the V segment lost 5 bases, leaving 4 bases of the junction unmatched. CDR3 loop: CATSGVGQGSYEQYF. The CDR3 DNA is TGTGCCACCAGTGGAGTGGGACAGGGCTCCTACGAGCAGTACTTC.

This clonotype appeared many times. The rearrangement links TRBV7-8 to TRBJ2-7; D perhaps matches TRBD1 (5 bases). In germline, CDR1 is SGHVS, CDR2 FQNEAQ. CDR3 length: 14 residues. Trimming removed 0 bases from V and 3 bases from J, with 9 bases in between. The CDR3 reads CASSLALGDYEQYF. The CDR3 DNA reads TGTGCCAGCAGCTTAGCGCTAGGGGACTACGAGCAGTACTTC.

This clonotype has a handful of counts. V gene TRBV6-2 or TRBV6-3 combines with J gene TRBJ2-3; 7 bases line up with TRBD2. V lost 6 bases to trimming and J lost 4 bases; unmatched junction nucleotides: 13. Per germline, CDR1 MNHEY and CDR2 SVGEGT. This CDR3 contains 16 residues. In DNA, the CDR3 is TGTGCCAGCAGGAAGGGACTATCGGGAGTCTCAGATACGCAGTATTTT. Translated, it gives CASRKGLSGVSDTQYF.

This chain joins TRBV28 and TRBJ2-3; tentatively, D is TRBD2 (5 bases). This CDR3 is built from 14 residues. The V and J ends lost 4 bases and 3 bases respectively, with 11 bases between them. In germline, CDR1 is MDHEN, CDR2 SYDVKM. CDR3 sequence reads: CASSSLGSTDTQYF. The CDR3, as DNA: TGTGCCAGCAGTTCACTAGGAAGTACAGATACGCAGTATTTT.

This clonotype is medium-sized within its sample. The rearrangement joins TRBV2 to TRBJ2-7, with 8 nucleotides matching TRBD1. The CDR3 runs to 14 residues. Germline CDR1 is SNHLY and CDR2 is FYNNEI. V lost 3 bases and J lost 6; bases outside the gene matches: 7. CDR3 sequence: CASSDDGQGIEQYF. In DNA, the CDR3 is TGTGCCAGCAGTGATGATGGACAGGGAATCGAGCAGTACTTC.

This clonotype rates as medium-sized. The CDR3 sequence is CASSGTGGKDTQYF. Here the CDR3 DNA reads TGTGCCAGCAGCGGGACAGGGGGTAAAGATACGCAGTATTTT. The chain has TRBV7-2 and TRBJ2-3; 11 positions match TRBD1. This CDR3 has 14 residues. J gave up 5 bases and V 5 bases, and 3 bases lay outside the gene matches. Germline V gives CDR1 SGHTA, CDR2 FQGNSA.

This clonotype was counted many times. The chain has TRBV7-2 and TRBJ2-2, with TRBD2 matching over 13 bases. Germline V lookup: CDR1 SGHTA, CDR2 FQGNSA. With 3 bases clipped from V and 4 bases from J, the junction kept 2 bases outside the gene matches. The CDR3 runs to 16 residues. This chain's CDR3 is CASSFRLAGGTGELFF. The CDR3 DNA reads TGTGCCAGCAGCTTTCGACTAGCGGGAGGCACCGGGGAGCTGTTTTTT. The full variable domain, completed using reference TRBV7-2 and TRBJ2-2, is GAGVSQSPSNKVTEKGKDVELRCDPISGHTALYWYRQSLGQGLEFLIYFQGNSAPDKSGLPSDRFSAERTGGSVSTLTIQRTQQEDSAVYLCASSFRLAGGTGELFFGEGSRLTVL.

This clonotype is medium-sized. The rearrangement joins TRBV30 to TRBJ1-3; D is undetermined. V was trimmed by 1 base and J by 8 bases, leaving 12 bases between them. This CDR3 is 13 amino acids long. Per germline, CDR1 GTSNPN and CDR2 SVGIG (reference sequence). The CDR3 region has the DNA TGTGCCTGGAGTGGAGTTTCTCGGGACACCATATATTTT. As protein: CAWSGVSRDTIYF.

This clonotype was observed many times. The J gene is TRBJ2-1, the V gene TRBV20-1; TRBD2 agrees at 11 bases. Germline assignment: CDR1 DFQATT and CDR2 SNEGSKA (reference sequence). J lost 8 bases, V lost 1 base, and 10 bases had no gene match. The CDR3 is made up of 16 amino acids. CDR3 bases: TGCAGTGCTAGAGGCGTGACTAGCGGGAAAATCGATGAGCAGTTCTTC. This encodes CSARGVTSGKIDEQFF.

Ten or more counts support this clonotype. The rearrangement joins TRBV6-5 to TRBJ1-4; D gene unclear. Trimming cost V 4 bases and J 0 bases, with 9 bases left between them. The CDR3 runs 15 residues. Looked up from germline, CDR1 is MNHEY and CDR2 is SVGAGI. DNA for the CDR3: TGTGCCAGCAGTTTACGGAAAACAACTAATGAAAAACTGTTTTTT. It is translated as CASSLRKTTNEKLFF.

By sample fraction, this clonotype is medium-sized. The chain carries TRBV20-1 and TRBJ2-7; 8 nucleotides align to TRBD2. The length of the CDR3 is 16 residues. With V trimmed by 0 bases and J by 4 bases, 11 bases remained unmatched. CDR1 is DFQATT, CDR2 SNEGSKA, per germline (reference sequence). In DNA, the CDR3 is TGCAGTGCTAGAGACGCAGGCGCGGGGGGTAATTACGAGCAGTACTTC. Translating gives CSARDAGAGGNYEQYF.

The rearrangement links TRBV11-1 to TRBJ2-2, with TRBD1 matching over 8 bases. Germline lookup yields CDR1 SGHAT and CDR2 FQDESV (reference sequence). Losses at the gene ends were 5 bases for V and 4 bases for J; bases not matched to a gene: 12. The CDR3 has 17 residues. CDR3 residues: CASSTWTGRSGTGELFF. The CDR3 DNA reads TGTGCCAGCAGCACCTGGACAGGGCGGTCCGGCACCGGGGAGCTGTTTTTT.

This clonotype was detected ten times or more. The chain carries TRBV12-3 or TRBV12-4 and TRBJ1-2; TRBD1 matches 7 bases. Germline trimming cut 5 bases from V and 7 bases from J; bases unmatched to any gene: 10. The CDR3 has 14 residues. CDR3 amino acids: CASSQTGRTGGYTF. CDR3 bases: TGTGCCAGCAGTCAAACCGGACGGACAGGTGGCTACACCTTC.

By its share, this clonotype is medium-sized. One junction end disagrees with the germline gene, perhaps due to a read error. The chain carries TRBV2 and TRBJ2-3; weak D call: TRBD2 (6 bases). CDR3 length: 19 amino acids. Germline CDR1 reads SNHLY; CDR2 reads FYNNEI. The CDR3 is CASGDKRATDLPPLNTQYF. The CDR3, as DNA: TGTGCCAGCGGTGATAAGCGGGCGACCGACCTCCCACCTTTAAATACGCAGTATTTT.

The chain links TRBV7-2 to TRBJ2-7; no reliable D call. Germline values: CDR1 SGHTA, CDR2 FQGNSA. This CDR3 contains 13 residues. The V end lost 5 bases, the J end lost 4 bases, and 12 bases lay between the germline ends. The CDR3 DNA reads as TGTGCCAGCAGCCAATACCTTGGATACGAGCAGTACTTC. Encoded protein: CASSQYLGYEQYF.

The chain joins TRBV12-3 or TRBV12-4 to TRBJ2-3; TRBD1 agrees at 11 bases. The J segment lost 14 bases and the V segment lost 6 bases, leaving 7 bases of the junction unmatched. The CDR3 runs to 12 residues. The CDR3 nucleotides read TGTGCCAGCAGCCCGGGACAGGGGGTGTCGTATTTT. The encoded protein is CASSPGQGVSYF.

The CDR3, as DNA: TGTGCCAGCAGACCCTCGGGGGCTCTCGAGCAGTACTTC. As protein: CASRPSGALEQYF. This chain joins TRBV12-3 or TRBV12-4 and TRBJ2-7, with D perhaps assigned TRBD1 or TRBD2 (6 bases each). This CDR3 is 13 amino acids long. Trimming removed 6 bases from V and 6 bases from J, with 15 bases in between.

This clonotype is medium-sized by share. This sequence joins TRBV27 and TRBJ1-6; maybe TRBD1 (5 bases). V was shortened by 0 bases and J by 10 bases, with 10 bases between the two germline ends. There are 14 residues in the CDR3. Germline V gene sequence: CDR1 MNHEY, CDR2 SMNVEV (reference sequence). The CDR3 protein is CASSLSAGWSPLHF. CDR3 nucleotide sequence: TGTGCCAGCAGTTTATCGGCAGGGTGGTCACCCCTCCACTTT.

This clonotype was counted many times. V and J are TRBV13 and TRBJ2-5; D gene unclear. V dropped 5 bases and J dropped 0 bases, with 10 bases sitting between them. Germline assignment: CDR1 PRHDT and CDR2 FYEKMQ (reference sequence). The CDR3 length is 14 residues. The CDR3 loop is CASSLRTDQETQYF. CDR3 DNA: TGTGCCAGCAGCCTTAGGACCGACCAAGAGACCCAGTACTTC.

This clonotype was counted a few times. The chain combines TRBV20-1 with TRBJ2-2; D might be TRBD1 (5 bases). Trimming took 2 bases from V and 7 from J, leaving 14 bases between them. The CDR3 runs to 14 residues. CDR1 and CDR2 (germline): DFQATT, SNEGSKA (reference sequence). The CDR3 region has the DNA TGCAGTGCTAGAAAGGGGCGCAGGGACGGGGAGCTGTTTTTT. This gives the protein CSARKGRRDGELFF.